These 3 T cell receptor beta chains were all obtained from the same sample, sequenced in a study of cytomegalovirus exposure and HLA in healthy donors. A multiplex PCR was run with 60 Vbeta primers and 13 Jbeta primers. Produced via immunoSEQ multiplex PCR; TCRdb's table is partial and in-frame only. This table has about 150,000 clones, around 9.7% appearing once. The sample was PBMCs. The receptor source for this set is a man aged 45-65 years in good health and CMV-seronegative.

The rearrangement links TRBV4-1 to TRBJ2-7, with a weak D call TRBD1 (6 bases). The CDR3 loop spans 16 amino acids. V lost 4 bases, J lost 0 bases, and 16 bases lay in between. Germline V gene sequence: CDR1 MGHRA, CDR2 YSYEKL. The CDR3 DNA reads TGCGCCAGCAGCCGGCTAGGTGGGACAAACTCCTACGAGCAGTACTTC. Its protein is CASSRLGGTNSYEQYF.

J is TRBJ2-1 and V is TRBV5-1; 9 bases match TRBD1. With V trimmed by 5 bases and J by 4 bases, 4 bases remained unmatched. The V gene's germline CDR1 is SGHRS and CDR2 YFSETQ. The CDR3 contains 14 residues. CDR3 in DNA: TGCGCCAGCAGAGGACAGGGGTCATACAATGAGCAGTTCTTC. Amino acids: CASRGQGSYNEQFF.

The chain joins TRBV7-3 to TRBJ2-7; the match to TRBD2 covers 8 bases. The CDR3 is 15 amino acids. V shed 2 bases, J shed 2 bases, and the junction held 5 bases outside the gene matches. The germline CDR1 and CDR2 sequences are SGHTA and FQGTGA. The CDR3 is CASSLGPGGPYEQYF. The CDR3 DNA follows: TGTGCCAGCAGCTTAGGTCCGGGAGGGCCCTACGAGCAGTACTTC.